Each of the 10 T cell receptor beta chains below was sequenced from the same sample in a study of CXCR3-negative and CXCR3-positive naive CD8 T cells. Their target antigens are unknown. Points from the study as a whole: TRB CDR3s of CXCR3-positive naive cells were more hydrophobic than those of CXCR3-negative naive cells.

UMI-tagged TRB cDNA libraries were built via 5' RACE. TCRdb reprocessed the 5' RACE reads; each CDR3 protein has one entry and no DNA is given. The data show 150,000 to 180,000 distinct CDR3 sequences, and the top ten clones hold 0.45% to 0.6%. Input material: naive CXCR3+ CD8+ T cells from blood. Subset given: CD45RO-CCR7+CD27+CD95- naive CD8+ T cells expressing CXCR3 (TNR3+). These receptor sequences come from a human donor in good health. Some clones in this sample may be carry-over from other donors' samples.

The chain links TRBV5-1 to TRBJ2-7; TCRdb's assignment of TRBD2 cannot be checked, as there is no DNA. Germline CDR1 reads SGHRS; CDR2 reads YFSETQ. The CDR3 spans 15 residues. The CDR3 sequence: CASRLTSGSSYEQYF. Complete variable domain (other parts from reference TRBV5-1 and TRBJ2-7): KAGVTQTPRYLIKTRGQQVTLSCSPISGHRSVSWYQQTPGQGLQFLFEYFSETQRNKGNFPGRFSGRQFSNSRSEMNVSTLELGDSALYLCASRLTSGSSYEQYFGPGTRLTVT.

V gene TRBV29-1 combines with J gene TRBJ2-3; the TCRdb D gene call, TRBD2, has no DNA to confirm it. The CDR3 runs 14 residues. Germline lookup yields CDR1 SQVTM and CDR2 ANQGSEA. The CDR3 reads CSVDWLAEADTQYF.

The chain recombines TRBV7-9 with TRBJ2-1; TCRdb names TRBD2, which stays unverified in the absence of DNA. Looked up from germline, CDR1 is SEHNR and CDR2 is FQNEAQ (reference sequence). There are 15 residues in the CDR3. The CDR3 loop reads CASSLVSGSGNEQFF. The whole variable domain, remainder taken from reference TRBV7-9 and TRBJ2-1, is DTGVSQNPRHKITKRGQNVTFRCDPISEHNRLYWYRQTLGQGPEFLTYFQNEAQLEKSRLLSDRFSAERPKGSFSTLEIQRTEQGDSAMYLCASSLVSGSGNEQFFGPGTRLTVL.

V gene TRBV9 combines with J gene TRBJ2-7. This CDR3 has 14 amino acids. Germline values: CDR1 SGDLS, CDR2 YYNGEE. The CDR3 reads CASSPGFGSYEQYF.

V usage is TRBV28 and J usage is TRBJ2-2; TCRdb outputs TRBD1, but without DNA this stays unchecked. The CDR3 has 15 residues. The germline gives CDR1 MDHEN, CDR2 SYDVKM. The CDR3 loop is CASSTPWANTGELFF.

This sequence joins TRBV12-3 or TRBV12-4 and TRBJ2-3; TCRdb lists TRBD1, though no DNA is available to test this call. CDR3 length: 16 residues. CDR3 sequence: CASSSPRDGYTDTQYF.

The V gene is TRBV5-3, the J gene TRBJ2-2; TCRdb indicates TRBD1, and absent DNA this call remains unverified. TRBV5-3 is given ORF status, its function remaining uncertain. The CDR3 has 11 amino acids. The CDR3 spells CALRGTGELFF.

The chain has TRBV9 and TRBJ2-7. The CDR3 is 12 amino acids. Germline lookup yields CDR1 SGDLS and CDR2 YYNGEE. CDR3 in amino acids: CASSVASGEQYF.

The chain carries TRBV4-1 and TRBJ2-1. The CDR3 consists of 13 residues. Per germline, CDR1 MGHRA and CDR2 YSYEKL. The CDR3 reads CASSQGVGYEQFF.

The chain recombines TRBV28 with TRBJ2-3; the D gene TCRdb calls, TRBD2, cannot be checked with no DNA. This CDR3 contains 19 residues. CDR1 MDHEN and CDR2 SYDVKM come from the germline V gene. The CDR3 region is CASSTPLIGGAGDTDTQYF.